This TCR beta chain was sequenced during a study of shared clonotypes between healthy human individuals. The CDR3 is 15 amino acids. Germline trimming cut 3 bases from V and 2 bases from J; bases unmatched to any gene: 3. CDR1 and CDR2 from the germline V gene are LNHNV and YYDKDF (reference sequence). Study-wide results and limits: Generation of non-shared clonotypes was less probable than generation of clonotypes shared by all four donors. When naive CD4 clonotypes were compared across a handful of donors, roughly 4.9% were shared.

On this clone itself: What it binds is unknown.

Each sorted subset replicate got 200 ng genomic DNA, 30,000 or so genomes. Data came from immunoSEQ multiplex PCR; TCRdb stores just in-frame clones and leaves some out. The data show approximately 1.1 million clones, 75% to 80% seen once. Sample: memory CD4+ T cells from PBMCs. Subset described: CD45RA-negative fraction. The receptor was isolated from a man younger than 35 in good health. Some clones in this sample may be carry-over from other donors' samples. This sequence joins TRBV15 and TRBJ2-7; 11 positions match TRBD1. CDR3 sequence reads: CATSRGTGGAYEQYF. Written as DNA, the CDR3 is TGTGCCACCAGCAGGGGGACAGGGGGGGCCTACGAGCAGTACTTC.